A selection of T cell receptor beta chains follows, all from one sample in a study of cytomegalovirus exposure and HLA in healthy donors. Sequencing was performed with immunoSEQ multiplex PCR; in TCRdb, only in-frame clones are kept and a portion is missing. The sample has 150,000 to 200,000 clones, roughly 80% seen once; the top ten hold around 1.7%. Sample: PBMCs. These receptors all come from a woman under 30 in good health and CMV-seronegative. The CDR3 runs from the conserved cysteine through the conserved F or W. The D gene is left open where the match is weak. Not every row has a clone size; where given, it reads once, few, many or a size class.

d_gene | j_gene | abundance | v_gene | CDR3aa | CDR3nt
TRBD1 | TRBJ2-2 | few | TRBV7-8 | CASSPWDRPGTGELFF | TGTGCCAGCAGCCCCTGGGACAGGCCGGGCACCGGGGAGCTGTTTTTT
. | TRBJ1-1 | . | TRBV7-2 | CASRPGGAQDTEAFF | TGTGCCAGCAGACCAGGCGGGGCGCAGGACACTGAAGCTTTCTTT
TRBD2 | TRBJ2-1 | . | TRBV5-1 | CASSFTSGGTYNEQFF | TGCGCCAGCAGCTTCACTAGCGGGGGGACCTACAATGAGCAGTTCTTC
. | TRBJ2-1 | . | TRBV5-1 | CASSFSSLKLSDTEQFF | TGCGCCAGCAGCTTTAGTAGTCTTAAACTATCGGACACTGAGCAGTTCTTC
TRBD2 | TRBJ2-7 | . | TRBV7-2 | CASSLASASGYEQYF | TGTGCCAGCAGCTTAGCCTCTGCTAGCGGTTACGAGCAGTACTTC
. | TRBJ2-5 | . | TRBV5-1 | CASSAGQETQYF | TGCGCCAGCTCGGCGGGTCAAGAGACCCAGTACTTC
. | TRBJ2-1 | . | TRBV5-5 | CASSLDPPRDNEQFF | TGTGCCAGCAGCTTGGACCCACCCCGGGACAATGAGCAGTTCTTC
. | TRBJ2-1 | . | TRBV11-2 | CASSSASLANGYNEQFF | TGTGCCAGCAGCTCCGCTTCCCTAGCGAACGGCTACAATGAGCAGTTCTTC
. | TRBJ2-1 | . | TRBV18 | CASSLLGEGREQFF | TGTGCCAGCTCACTTCTTGGTGAGGGGAGGGAGCAGTTCTTC
TRBD1 | TRBJ1-2 | . | TRBV11-3 | CASSLGLDRANYGYTF | TGTGCCAGCAGCTTAGGTCTGGACAGGGCTAACTATGGCTACACCTTC
. | TRBJ1-5 | . | TRBV7-9 | CSSSLAQGGNNQPQHF | TGTTCCAGCAGCTTAGCGCAGGGAGGGAACAATCAGCCCCAGCATTTT
TRBD2 | TRBJ2-1 | . | TRBV7-2 | CASSLRVSGSLYNEQFF | TGTGCCAGCAGCTTAAGGGTAAGCGGGAGCCTCTACAATGAGCAGTTCTTC
TRBD2 | TRBJ2-1 | . | TRBV27 | CASTQRGTIYNEQFF | TGTGCCAGCACACAACGCGGGACTATTTACAATGAGCAGTTCTTC
TRBD1 | TRBJ2-2 | . | TRBV7-2 | CASSSQTGGTGELFF | TGTGCCAGCAGTTCTCAGACAGGGGGCACCGGGGAGCTGTTTTTT
TRBD2 | TRBJ2-7 | . | TRBV10-1 | CASSEYPGRLPYEQYF | TGCGCCAGCAGTGAGTATCCCGGGAGGTTACCCTACGAGCAGTACTTC
. | TRBJ1-1 | . | TRBV6-5 | CASSYDRMAEAFF | TGTGCCAGCAGTTACGACAGGATGGCTGAAGCTTTCTTT
TRBD1 | TRBJ1-1 | . | TRBV11-2 | CASSPGTGGLVNTEAFF | TGTGCCAGCAGCCCCGGGACAGGGGGATTGGTGAACACTGAAGCTTTCTTT
. | TRBJ1-1 | . | TRBV11-3 | CASSQGMNTEAFF | TGTGCCAGCAGCCAGGGGATGAACACTGAAGCTTTCTTT
TRBD2 | TRBJ2-1 | . | TRBV30 | CAFKTSGRVLEQFF | TGTGCCTTTAAGACTAGCGGGAGGGTACTCGAGCAGTTCTTC
. | TRBJ2-5 | . | TRBV18 | CASSPPGQGNLETQYF | TGTGCCAGCTCACCACCGGGGCAGGGGAACTTAGAGACCCAGTACTTC
. | TRBJ1-1 | . | TRBV18 | CASTQRGGTEAFF | TGTGCCAGCACACAAAGGGGGGGAACTGAAGCTTTCTTT
TRBD2 | TRBJ2-2 | . | TRBV19 | CASSPPTGGSGTGELFF | TGTGCCAGTAGTCCACCTACGGGCGGGAGTGGTACCGGGGAGCTGTTTTTT
. | TRBJ1-1 | . | TRBV7-8 | CASSLVGPGLTEAFF | TGTGCCAGCAGCTTAGTAGGGCCAGGGCTCACTGAAGCTTTCTTT
TRBD1 | TRBJ1-2 | few | TRBV4-2 | CASSQAAGTGGIYGYTF | TGTGCCAGCAGCCAAGCAGCCGGGACAGGGGGTATCTATGGCTACACCTTC
. | TRBJ1-1 | once | TRBV7-9 | CASSLGGAEAFF | TGTGCCAGCAGCTTAGGCGGAGCTGAAGCTTTCTTT
. | TRBJ1-5 | . | TRBV18 | CASSPLDGDQPQHF | TGTGCCAGCTCACCCCTGGACGGGGATCAGCCCCAGCATTTT
. | TRBJ2-1 | . | TRBV25-1 | CASKRAGTSYNEQFF | TGTGCCAGCAAGCGGGCAGGTACGTCCTACAATGAGCAGTTCTTC
TRBD1 | TRBJ2-7 | . | TRBV30 | CAWSLTGNAYEQYF | TGTGCCTGGAGTCTGACAGGGAACGCCTACGAGCAGTACTTC
TRBD1 | TRBJ1-2 | . | TRBV19 | CASSMAGQQNYGYTF | TGTGCCAGTAGTATGGCGGGACAGCAAAACTATGGCTACACCTTC
TRBD1 | TRBJ1-1 | . | TRBV4-1 | CASSQPPGQGTEAFF | TGCGCCAGCAGCCAACCCCCCGGACAGGGGACTGAAGCTTTCTTT
. | TRBJ2-7 | once | TRBV30 | CAWSVRDMTEQYF | TGTGCCTGGAGTGTACGGGACATGACCGAGCAGTACTTC
TRBD1 | TRBJ1-5 | . | TRBV6-1 | CASRGQGDGNQPQHF | TGTGCCAGCAGAGGACAGGGCGATGGCAATCAGCCCCAGCATTTT
TRBD1 | TRBJ2-6 | . | TRBV7-9 | CASSLGHRGRGANVLTF | TGTGCCAGCAGCTTAGGCCATAGGGGGCGAGGGGCCAACGTCCTGACTTTC
. | TRBJ2-7 | . | TRBV9 | CASSVGGSEGTYEQYF | TGTGCCAGCAGCGTAGGTGGGTCGGAGGGAACCTACGAGCAGTACTTC
. | TRBJ2-2 | . | TRBV6-5 | CASTLILSGELFF | TGTGCCAGCACTTTAATTCTGAGCGGGGAGCTGTTTTTT
. | TRBJ1-1 | . | TRBV19 | CASSIWGVRNTEAFF | TGTGCCAGTAGTATCTGGGGGGTAAGGAACACTGAAGCTTTCTTT
TRBD2 | TRBJ2-7 | . | TRBV13 | CASSLTPRFEREGTYEQYF | TGTGCCAGCAGCTTAACCCCCCGCTTTGAGCGGGAGGGTACCTACGAGCAGTACTTC
TRBD1 | TRBJ1-1 | . | TRBV2 | CASRGQALNTEAFF | TGTGCCAGCAGAGGACAGGCCTTGAACACTGAAGCTTTCTTT
TRBD1 | TRBJ1-1 | . | TRBV19 | CASSTSWDRRNTEAFF | TGTGCCAGTAGTACCTCCTGGGACAGGAGGAACACTGAAGCTTTCTTT
. | TRBJ2-7 | few | TRBV10-3 | CAISDDHGNPREQYF | TGTGCCATCAGTGACGATCACGGTAATCCCCGGGAGCAGTACTTC
. | TRBJ1-3 | . | TRBV30 | CAWRPTGGNTIYF | TGTGCCTGGAGACCGACAGGTGGAAACACCATATATTTT
. | TRBJ2-7 | . | TRBV28 | CASGKRIGEQYF | TGTGCCAGTGGTAAAAGAATCGGCGAGCAGTACTTC
. | TRBJ1-1 | . | TRBV4-3 | CASSHDRGETLNTEAFF | TGCGCCAGCAGCCATGATAGGGGTGAAACTCTGAACACTGAAGCTTTCTTT